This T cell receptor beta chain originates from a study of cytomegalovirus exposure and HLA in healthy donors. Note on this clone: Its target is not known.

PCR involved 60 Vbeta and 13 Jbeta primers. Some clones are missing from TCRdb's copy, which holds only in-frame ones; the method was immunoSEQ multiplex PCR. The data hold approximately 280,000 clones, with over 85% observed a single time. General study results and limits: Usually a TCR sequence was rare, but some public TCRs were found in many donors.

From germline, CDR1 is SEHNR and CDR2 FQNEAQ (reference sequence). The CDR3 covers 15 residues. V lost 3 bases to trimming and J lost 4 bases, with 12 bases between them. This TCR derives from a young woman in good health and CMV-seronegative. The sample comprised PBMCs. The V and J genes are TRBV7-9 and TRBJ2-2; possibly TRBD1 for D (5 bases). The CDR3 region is CASSFTTGITGELFF. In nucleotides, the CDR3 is TGTGCCAGCAGCTTCACAACAGGAATCACCGGGGAGCTGTTTTTT.